Following are 14 T cell receptor beta chains from one sample sequenced in a study of cytomegalovirus exposure and HLA in healthy donors. The table came from immunoSEQ multiplex PCR; TCRdb's copy has only in-frame clones and leaves some out. The sample lists about 220,000 clones, 65% to 85% occurring once. Material for sequencing was PBMCs. Receptors originate from a woman under 40 in good health and CMV-seropositive.

This CDR3 is CASSSRVEPTEAFF. As DNA, the CDR3 is TGTGCCAGCAGCTCTAGAGTGGAGCCCACTGAAGCTTTCTTT. The chain recombines TRBV11-2 with TRBJ1-1; no firm D call. V shed 4 bases and J shed 4 bases, with 13 bases lying between them. CDR3 length: 14 residues. Germline assignment: CDR1 SGHAT and CDR2 FQNNGV. Filled out from reference TRBV11-2 and TRBJ1-1, the complete variable domain reads EAGVAQSPRYKIIEKRQSVAFWCNPISGHATLYWYQQILGQGPKLLIQFQNNGVVDDSQLPKDRFSAERLKGVDSTLKIQPAKLEDSAVYLCASSSRVEPTEAFFGQGTRLTVV.

The V gene is TRBV30, the J gene TRBJ2-5; D is uncertain. V lost 1 base, J lost 5 bases, and 11 bases lay in between. Germline CDR1 GTSNPN, CDR2 SVGIG (reference sequence). The CDR3 spans 13 residues. CDR3 protein: CAWSEGRRETQYF. The CDR3 DNA follows: TGTGCCTGGAGTGAAGGGCGAAGGGAGACCCAGTACTTC.

The rearrangement uses TRBV27 and TRBJ2-6; D gene ambiguous. The CDR3 consists of 17 residues. V lost 1 base, J lost 4 bases, and 14 bases lay in between. Germline CDR1 reads MNHEY; CDR2 reads SMNVEV (reference sequence). The CDR3 DNA reads TGTGCCAGCAGTTTATTCCCCACCGCTATGGGGGCCAACGTCCTGACTTTC. Amino acids: CASSLFPTAMGANVLTF.

This sequence joins TRBV5-1 and TRBJ1-2, with 9 bases fitting TRBD1. The V segment lost 1 base and the J segment 11 bases; nucleotides outside the gene matches: 9. From germline, CDR1 is SGHRS and CDR2 YFSETQ. The CDR3 extends over 14 amino acids. In nucleotides, the CDR3 is TGCGCCAGCAGCTTGTTACCGGGACAGGGCTTTTACACCTTC. This encodes CASSLLPGQGFYTF.

The chain joins TRBV2 to TRBJ1-3; D gene ambiguous. Per germline, CDR1 SNHLY and CDR2 FYNNEI. The CDR3 spans 13 residues. V was trimmed by 8 bases and J by 4 bases, leaving 12 bases between them. The CDR3 region is CASATREGNTIYF. In DNA, the CDR3 is TGTGCCAGCGCCACAAGGGAGGGAAACACCATATATTTT. The whole variable domain, filled in from reference TRBV2 and TRBJ1-3, reads EPEVTQTPSHQVTQMGQEVILRCVPISNHLYFYWYRQILGQKVEFLVSFYNNEISEKSEIFDDQFSVERPDGSNFTLKIRSTKLEDSAMYFCASATREGNTIYFGEGSWLTVV.

This chain links TRBV28 with TRBJ1-5; D perhaps matches TRBD1 (5 bases). CDR1 is MDHEN and CDR2 is SYDVKM in the germline V gene. This CDR3 region has 14 residues. V gave up 5 bases and J gave up 3 bases, with 11 bases separating them. Here the CDR3 reads CASSITGSNQPQHF. CDR3 DNA: TGTGCCAGCAGTATTACAGGTTCCAATCAGCCCCAGCATTTT.

This chain connects TRBV4-1 to TRBJ1-4; D uncertain. CDR1 is MGHRA, CDR2 YSYEKL, per germline. V lost 1 base and J lost 5, with 8 bases in between. CDR3 size: 14 residues. The CDR3: CASSQAMVNEKLFF. The CDR3 coding sequence is TGCGCCAGCAGCCAAGCGATGGTGAATGAAAAACTGTTTTTT.

The chain couples TRBV7-2 to TRBJ1-2, with 7 bases lining up with TRBD1. Looked up from germline, CDR1 is SGHTA and CDR2 is FQGNSA. This CDR3 is 14 amino acids long. The junction had 6 bases not matched to a gene; V was cut back by 0 bases and J by 8 bases. CDR3 coding DNA: TGTGCCAGCAGCTTAGCGCGTCAGGGGGACGGCTACACCTTC. Its translation: CASSLARQGDGYTF.

The chain combines TRBV13 with TRBJ2-2; possible D gene TRBD2, 5 bases. This CDR3 has 16 amino acids. Per the germline V gene, CDR1 is PRHDT and CDR2 is FYEKMQ (reference sequence). Deletions cut 0 bases from V and 0 bases from J, with 8 bases between. CDR3 sequence: CASSLGSGPNTGELFF. CDR3 nucleotide sequence: TGTGCCAGCAGCTTAGGGAGCGGCCCGAACACCGGGGAGCTGTTTTTT.

The V gene is TRBV4-3, the J gene TRBJ2-3, with unresolved D. The CDR3 consists of 19 residues. The germline V gene encodes CDR1 LGHNA and CDR2 YSLEER. Trimming removed 3 bases from V and 0 bases from J, with 22 bases in between. CDR3 residues: CASSQTLTRVWISTDTQYF. The DNA for the CDR3 is TGCGCCAGCAGCCAGACGCTTACGAGAGTCTGGATAAGCACAGATACGCAGTATTTT.

Only one count was recorded for this clone. V is TRBV7-2 and J is TRBJ2-1; D perhaps matches TRBD1 (6 bases). The length of the CDR3 is 14 residues. The germline V gene encodes CDR1 SGHTA and CDR2 FQGNSA. V lost 5 bases to trimming and J lost 4 bases, with 12 bases between them. The CDR3 region has the DNA TGTGCCAGCAGCGCGACAGGAAATTACAATGAGCAGTTCTTC. It is translated as CASSATGNYNEQFF.

This CDR3 is CSVEDGTEQFF. The DNA of the CDR3 is TGCAGCGTTGAAGATGGGACTGAGCAGTTCTTC. The chain carries TRBV29-1 and TRBJ2-1, with D perhaps TRBD1 or TRBD2 (5 bases each). The CDR3 length is 11 residues. Germline V gives CDR1 SQVTM, CDR2 ANQGSEA. Trimming stripped 0 bases from V and 9 bases from J, with 6 bases between.

V usage is TRBV29-1 and J usage is TRBJ2-6, with D perhaps TRBD1 (5 bases). CDR3 length equals 14 residues. Germline CDR1 and CDR2: SQVTM and ANQGSEA. The ends were cut back, 5 bases at V and 2 bases at J, with 10 bases in the middle. In DNA form, the CDR3 reads TGCAGCGTTAGTAGGGGTACTGGGGCCAACGTCCTGACTTTC. Amino acids: CSVSRGTGANVLTF.

The V gene is TRBV7-3, the J gene TRBJ2-1, with D maybe TRBD2 (6 bases). Germline-derived CDR1 and CDR2 are SGHTA and FQGTGA. The V and J ends lost 0 bases and 10 bases respectively, with 7 bases between them. The CDR3 runs to 12 residues. The CDR3 here is CASSLTAGEQFF. The CDR3 coding sequence is TGTGCCAGCAGCTTAACGGCGGGAGAGCAGTTCTTC.